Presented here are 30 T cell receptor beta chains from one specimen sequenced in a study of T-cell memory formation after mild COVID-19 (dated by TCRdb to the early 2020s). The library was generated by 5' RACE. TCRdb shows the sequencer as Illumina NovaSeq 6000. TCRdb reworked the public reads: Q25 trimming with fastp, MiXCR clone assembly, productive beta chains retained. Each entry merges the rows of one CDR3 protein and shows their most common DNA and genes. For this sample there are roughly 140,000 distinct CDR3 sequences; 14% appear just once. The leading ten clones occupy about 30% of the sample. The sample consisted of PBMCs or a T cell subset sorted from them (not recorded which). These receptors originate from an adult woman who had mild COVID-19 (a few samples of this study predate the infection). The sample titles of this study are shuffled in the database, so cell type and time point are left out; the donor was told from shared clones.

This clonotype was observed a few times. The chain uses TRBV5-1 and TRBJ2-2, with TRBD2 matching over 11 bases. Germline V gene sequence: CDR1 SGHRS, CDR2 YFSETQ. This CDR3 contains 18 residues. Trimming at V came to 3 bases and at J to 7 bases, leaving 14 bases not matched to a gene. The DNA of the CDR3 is TGCGCCAGCAGCTCAGGGACTAGCGGATACCCCAGGGACGGGGAGCTGTTTTTT. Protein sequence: CASSSGTSGYPRDGELFF.

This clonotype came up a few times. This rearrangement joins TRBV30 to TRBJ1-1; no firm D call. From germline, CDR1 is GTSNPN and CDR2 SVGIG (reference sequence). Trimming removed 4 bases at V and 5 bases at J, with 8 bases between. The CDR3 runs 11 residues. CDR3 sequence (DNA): TGTGCCTGGACGCAGGAGACTGAAGCTTTCTTT. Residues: CAWTQETEAFF.

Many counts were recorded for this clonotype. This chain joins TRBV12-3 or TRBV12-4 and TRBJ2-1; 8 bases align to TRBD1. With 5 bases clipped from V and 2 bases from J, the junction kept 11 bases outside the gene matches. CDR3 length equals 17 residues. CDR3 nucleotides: TGTGCCAGCAGTCCTACGTACAGGGGGAGTCCCTACAATGAGCAGTTCTTC. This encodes CASSPTYRGSPYNEQFF.

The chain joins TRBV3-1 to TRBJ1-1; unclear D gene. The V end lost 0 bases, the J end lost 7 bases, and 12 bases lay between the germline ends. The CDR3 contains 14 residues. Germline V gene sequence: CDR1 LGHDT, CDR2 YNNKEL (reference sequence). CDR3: CASSQDMAMDEAFF. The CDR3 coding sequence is TGTGCCAGCAGCCAAGATATGGCAATGGATGAAGCTTTCTTT. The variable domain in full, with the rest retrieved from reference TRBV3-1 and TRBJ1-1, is DTAVSQTPKYLVTQMGNDKSIKCEQNLGHDTMYWYKQDSKKFLKIMFSYNNKELIINETVPNRFSPKSPDKAHLNLHINSLELGDSAVYFCASSQDMAMDEAFFGQGTRLTVV.

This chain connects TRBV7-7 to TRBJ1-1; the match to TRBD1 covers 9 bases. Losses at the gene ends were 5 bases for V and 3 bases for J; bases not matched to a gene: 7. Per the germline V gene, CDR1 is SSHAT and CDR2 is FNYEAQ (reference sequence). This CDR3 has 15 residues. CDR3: CASSRYRGLDTEAFF. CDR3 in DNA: TGTGCCAGCAGCCGATACAGGGGGCTGGACACTGAAGCTTTCTTT.

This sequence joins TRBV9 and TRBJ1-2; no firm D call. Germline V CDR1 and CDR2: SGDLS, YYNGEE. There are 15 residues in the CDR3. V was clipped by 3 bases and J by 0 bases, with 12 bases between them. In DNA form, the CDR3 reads TGTGCCAGCAGCGCAGACGACACGTCTAACTATGGCTACACCTTC. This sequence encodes CASSADDTSNYGYTF.

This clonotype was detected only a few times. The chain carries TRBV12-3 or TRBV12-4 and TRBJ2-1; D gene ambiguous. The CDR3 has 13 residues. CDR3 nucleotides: TGTTCACGAAACTTAAGGGCTGGGAATGAGCAGTTCTTC. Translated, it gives CSRNLRAGNEQFF.

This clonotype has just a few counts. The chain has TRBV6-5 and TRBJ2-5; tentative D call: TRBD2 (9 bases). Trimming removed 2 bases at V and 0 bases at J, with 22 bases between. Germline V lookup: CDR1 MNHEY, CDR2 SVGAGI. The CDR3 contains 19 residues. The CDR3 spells CASSYRRGRLADNQETQYF. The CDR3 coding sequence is TGTGCCAGCAGTTACCGCAGGGGGCGACTAGCGGATAACCAAGAGACCCAGTACTTC.

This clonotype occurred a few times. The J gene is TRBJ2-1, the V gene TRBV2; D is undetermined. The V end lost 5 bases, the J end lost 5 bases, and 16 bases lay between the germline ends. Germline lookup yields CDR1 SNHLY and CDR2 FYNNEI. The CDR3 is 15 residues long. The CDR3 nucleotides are TGTGCCAGCAGTCCACTACTAAGTTTACACAATGAGCAGTTCTTC. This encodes CASSPLLSLHNEQFF.

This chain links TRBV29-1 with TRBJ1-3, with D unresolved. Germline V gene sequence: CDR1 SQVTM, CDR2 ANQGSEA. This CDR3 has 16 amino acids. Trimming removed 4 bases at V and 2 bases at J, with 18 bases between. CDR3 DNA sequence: TGCAGCGTTGTCTTCTCTGGGAGGAGCCCTGGAAACACCATATATTTT. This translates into CSVVFSGRSPGNTIYF.

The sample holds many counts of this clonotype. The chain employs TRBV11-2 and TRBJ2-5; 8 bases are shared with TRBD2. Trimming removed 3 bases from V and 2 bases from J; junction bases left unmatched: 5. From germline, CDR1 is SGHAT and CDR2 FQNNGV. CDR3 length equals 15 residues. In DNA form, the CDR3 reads TGTGCCAGCAGCTTCGACGGGGGGGCACAAGAGACCCAGTACTTC. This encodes CASSFDGGAQETQYF.

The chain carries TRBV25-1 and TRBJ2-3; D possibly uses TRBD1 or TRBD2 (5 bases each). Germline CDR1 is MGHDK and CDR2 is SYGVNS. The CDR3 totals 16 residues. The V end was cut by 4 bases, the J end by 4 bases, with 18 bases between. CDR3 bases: TGTGCCAGCAGTGGAGAAGGAGCAGGGAGTGCAGATACGCAGTATTTT. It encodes CASSGEGAGSADTQYF.

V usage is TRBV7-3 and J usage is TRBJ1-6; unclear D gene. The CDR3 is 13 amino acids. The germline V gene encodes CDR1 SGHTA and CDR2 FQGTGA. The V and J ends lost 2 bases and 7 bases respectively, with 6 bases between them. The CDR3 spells CASSLSANSPLHF. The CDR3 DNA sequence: TGTGCCAGCAGCTTATCGGCGAATTCACCCCTCCACTTT. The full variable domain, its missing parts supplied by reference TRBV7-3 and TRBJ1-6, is GAGVSQTPSNKVTEKGKYVELRCDPISGHTALYWYRQSLGQGPEFLIYFQGTGAADDSGLPNDRFFAVRPEGSVSTLKIQRTERGDSAVYLCASSLSANSPLHFGNGTRLTVT.

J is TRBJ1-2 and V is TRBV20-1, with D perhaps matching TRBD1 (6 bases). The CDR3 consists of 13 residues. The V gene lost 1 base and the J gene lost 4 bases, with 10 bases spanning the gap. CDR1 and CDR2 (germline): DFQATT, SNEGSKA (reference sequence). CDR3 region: CSARGRGLYGYTF. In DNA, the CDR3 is TGCAGTGCTAGAGGTCGGGGGCTCTATGGCTACACCTTC.

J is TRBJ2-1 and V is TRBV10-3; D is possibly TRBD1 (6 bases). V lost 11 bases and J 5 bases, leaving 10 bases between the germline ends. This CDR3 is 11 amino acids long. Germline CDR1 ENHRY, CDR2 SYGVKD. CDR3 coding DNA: TGTGCCTTAGGACAGAACAATGAGCAGTTCTTC. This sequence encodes CALGQNNEQFF.

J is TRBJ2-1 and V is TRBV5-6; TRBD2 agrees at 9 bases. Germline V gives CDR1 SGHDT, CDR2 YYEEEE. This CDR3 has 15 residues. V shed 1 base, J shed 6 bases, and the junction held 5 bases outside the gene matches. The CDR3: CASSLRREGRNEQFF. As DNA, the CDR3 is TGTGCCAGCAGCTTGAGGCGGGAGGGCCGCAATGAGCAGTTCTTC.

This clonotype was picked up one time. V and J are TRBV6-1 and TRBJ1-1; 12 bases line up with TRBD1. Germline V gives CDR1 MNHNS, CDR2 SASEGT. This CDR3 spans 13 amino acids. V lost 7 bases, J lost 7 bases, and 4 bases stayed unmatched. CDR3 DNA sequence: TGTGCCAGCAATTGGGACAGGGGGCATGAAGCTTTCTTT. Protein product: CASNWDRGHEAFF.

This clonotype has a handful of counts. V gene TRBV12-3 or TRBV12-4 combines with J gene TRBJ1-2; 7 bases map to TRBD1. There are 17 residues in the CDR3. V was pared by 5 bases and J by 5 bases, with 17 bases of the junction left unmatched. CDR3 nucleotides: TGTGCCAGCAGTCCCACAGGGGTTTCTCATATAGGGTATGGCTACACCTTC. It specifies CASSPTGVSHIGYGYTF.

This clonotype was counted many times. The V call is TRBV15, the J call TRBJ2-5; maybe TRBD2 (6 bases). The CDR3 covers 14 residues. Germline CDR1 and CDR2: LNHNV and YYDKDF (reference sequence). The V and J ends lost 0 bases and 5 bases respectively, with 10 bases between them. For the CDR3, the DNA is TGTGCCACCAGCAGAGATAGAGGGAGGGAGACCCAGTACTTC. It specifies CATSRDRGRETQYF.

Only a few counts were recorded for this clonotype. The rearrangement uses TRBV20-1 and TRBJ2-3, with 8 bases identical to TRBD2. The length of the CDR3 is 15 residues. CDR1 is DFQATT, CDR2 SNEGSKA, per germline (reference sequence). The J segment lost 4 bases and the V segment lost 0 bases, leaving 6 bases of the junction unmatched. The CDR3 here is CSARETGLGSDTQYF. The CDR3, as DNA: TGCAGTGCTAGAGAAACGGGACTAGGATCAGATACGCAGTATTTT.

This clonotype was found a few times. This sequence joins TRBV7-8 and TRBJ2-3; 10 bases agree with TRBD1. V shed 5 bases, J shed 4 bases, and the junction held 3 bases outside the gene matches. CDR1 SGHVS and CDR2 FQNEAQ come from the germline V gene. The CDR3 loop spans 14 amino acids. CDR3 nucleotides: TGTGCCAGCAGCACCGGGACAGGGGCAGATACGCAGTATTTT. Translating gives CASSTGTGADTQYF.

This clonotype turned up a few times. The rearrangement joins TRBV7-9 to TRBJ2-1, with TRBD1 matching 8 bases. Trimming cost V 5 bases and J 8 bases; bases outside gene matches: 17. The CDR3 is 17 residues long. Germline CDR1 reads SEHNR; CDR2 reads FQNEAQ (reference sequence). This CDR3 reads CASSPSIRTGSTYEQFF. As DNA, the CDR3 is TGTGCCAGCAGCCCGTCGATCCGGACAGGGTCTACGTATGAGCAGTTCTTC.

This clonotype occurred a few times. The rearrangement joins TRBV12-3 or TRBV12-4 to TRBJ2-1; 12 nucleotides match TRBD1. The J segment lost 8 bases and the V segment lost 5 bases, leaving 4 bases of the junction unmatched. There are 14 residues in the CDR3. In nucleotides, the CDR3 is TGTGCCAGCAGTCCCGGGACAGGGGGCTATGAGCAGTTCTTC. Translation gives CASSPGTGGYEQFF.

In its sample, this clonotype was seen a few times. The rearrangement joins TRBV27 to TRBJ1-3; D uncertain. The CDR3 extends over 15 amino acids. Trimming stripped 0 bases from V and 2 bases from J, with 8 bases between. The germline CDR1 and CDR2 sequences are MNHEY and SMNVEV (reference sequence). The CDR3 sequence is CASSLSNWAGNTIYF. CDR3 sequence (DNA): TGTGCCAGCAGTTTATCCAACTGGGCTGGAAACACCATATATTTT.

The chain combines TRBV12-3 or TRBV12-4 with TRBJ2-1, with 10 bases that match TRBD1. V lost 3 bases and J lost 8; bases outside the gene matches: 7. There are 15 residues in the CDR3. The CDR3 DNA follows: TGTGCCAGCAGTTTTCCCGGGACAGGGGAGGATGAGCAGTTCTTC. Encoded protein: CASSFPGTGEDEQFF.

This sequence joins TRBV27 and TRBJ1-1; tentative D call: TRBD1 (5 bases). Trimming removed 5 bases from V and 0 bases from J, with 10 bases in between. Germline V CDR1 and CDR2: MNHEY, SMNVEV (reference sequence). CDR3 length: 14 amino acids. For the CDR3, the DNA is TGTGCCAGCAGTCTAAGGGACCTGAACACTGAAGCTTTCTTT. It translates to CASSLRDLNTEAFF.

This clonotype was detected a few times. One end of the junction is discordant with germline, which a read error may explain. The CDR3 reads CASSQVGVSETQYF. Written as DNA, the CDR3 is TGCGCCAGCAGTCAAGTCGGGGTTTCGGAGACCCAGTACTTC. V is TRBV4-1 and J is TRBJ2-5; perhaps TRBD2 as D (5 bases). CDR3 length: 14 amino acids. Germline lookup yields CDR1 MGHRA and CDR2 YSYEKL.

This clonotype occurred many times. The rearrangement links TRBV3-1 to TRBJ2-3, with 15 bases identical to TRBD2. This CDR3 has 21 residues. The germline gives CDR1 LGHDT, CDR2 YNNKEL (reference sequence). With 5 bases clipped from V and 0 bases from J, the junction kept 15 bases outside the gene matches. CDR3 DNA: TGTGCCAGCAGCAACGAATGGCCGGGACTAGCGGGAGGCGGAAGCACAGATACGCAGTATTTT. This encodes CASSNEWPGLAGGGSTDTQYF.

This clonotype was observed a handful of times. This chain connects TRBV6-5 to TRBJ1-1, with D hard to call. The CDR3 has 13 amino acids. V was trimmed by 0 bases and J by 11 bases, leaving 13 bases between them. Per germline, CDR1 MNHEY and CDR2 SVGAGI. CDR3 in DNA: TGTGCCAGCAGTTACTCGAGTCTTGGGGTGGCTTTCTTT. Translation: CASSYSSLGVAFF.

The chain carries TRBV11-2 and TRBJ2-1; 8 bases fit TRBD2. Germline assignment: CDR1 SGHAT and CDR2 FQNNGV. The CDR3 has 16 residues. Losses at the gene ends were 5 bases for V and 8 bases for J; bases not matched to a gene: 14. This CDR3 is CASSPHLAGKKDEQFF. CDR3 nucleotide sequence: TGTGCCAGCAGCCCCCATTTAGCGGGGAAGAAGGATGAGCAGTTCTTC.